This is a list of T cell receptor beta chains from one sample in a study of T cells in Graves' hyperthyroidism and ophthalmopathy. TCRdb used MiXCR to reprocess the multiplex PCR reads, holding one entry per CDR3 protein. The sample holds roughly 280,000 distinct CDR3 sequences, around 15% seen once. Sequencing was carried out using blood. These receptors originate from a woman aged 55-75 years with Graves' ophthalmopathy. CDR3s include the opening cysteine and the closing phenylalanine or tryptophan. Fields, in order: clone size, V gene, J gene, D gene, CDR3 protein, CDR3 DNA. A D gene is named only where the DNA matches it firmly. Not every row has a clone size; where given, it reads once, few, many or a size class.

>.|TRBV7-9|TRBJ1-2|TRBD1
CTSSLRGPSYGYTF
TGTACCAGCAGCTTAAGGGGGCCCTCCTATGGCTACACCTTC
>many|TRBV6-2/TRBV6-3|TRBJ1-1|.
CASSYSGTGTEAFF
TGTGCCAGCAGTTATTCGGGAACAGGCACTGAAGCTTTCTTT
>many|TRBV7-2|TRBJ2-7|.
CASSRGRVEEQYF
TGTGCCAGCAGCCGGGGCAGGGTGGAGGAGCAGTACTTC
>many|TRBV28|TRBJ1-1|.
CATFYVGSTVTEAFF
TGTGCCACCTTCTACGTTGGGTCGACGGTCACTGAAGCTTTCTTT
>many|TRBV27|TRBJ2-1|.
CASSLLGWDEQFF
TGTGCCAGCAGTTTATTGGGGTGGGATGAGCAGTTCTTC
>many|TRBV5-1|TRBJ2-5|.
CASSLEQAGETQYF
TGCGCCAGCAGCTTGGAACAGGCTGGGGAGACCCAGTACTTC
>.|TRBV7-3|TRBJ2-1|TRBD2
CASSPGTSGHDEQFF
TGTGCCAGCAGCCCGGGGACTAGCGGTCACGATGAGCAGTTCTTC
>.|TRBV19|TRBJ1-5|.
CASSIVKDSYSNQPQHF
TGTGCCAGTAGTATAGTTAAGGACAGCTATAGCAATCAGCCCCAGCATTTT
>many|TRBV7-9|TRBJ1-1|.
CASSLWSIDRRTFF
TGTGCCAGCAGCTTATGGTCGATCGACAGGAGAACTTTCTTT
>many|TRBV7-9|TRBJ1-1|.
CASSLSGVDTEAFF
TGTGCCAGCAGCTTGTCAGGGGTCGACACTGAAGCTTTCTTT
>.|TRBV20-1|TRBJ2-7|.
CSVSHLDGEQYF
TGCAGCGTCTCTCACCTCGACGGGGAGCAGTACTTC
>many|TRBV6-2/TRBV6-3|TRBJ2-1|TRBD2
CASSYSLSGSNNEQFF
TGTGCCAGCAGTTACTCCTTAAGCGGGAGTAACAATGAGCAGTTCTTC
>many|TRBV6-2/TRBV6-3|TRBJ2-1|.
CASSAFFSGVYNEQFF
TGTGCCAGCAGTGCGTTTTTTAGCGGAGTATACAATGAGCAGTTCTTC
>.|TRBV4-3|TRBJ2-3|.
CASSQEWKTSTDTQYF
TGCGCCAGCAGCCAAGAATGGAAGACTAGCACAGATACGCAGTATTTT
>.|TRBV25-1|TRBJ2-3|.
CASSLKLAAGADTQYF
TGTGCCAGCAGTCTCAAGCTAGCGGCAGGGGCAGATACGCAGTATTTT
>many|TRBV28|TRBJ2-7|.
CASRVGGSYEQYF
TGTGCCAGCAGGGTAGGTGGGTCCTACGAGCAGTACTTC
>.|TRBV4-3|TRBJ2-1|TRBD2
CASSQGAWTSSYNEQFF
TGCGCCAGCAGCCAAGGAGCATGGACTAGCTCCTACAATGAGCAGTTCTTC
>many|TRBV20-1|TRBJ1-1|TRBD1
CSAWGQVNTEAFF
TGCAGTGCTTGGGGACAGGTGAACACTGAAGCTTTCTTT
>many|TRBV28|TRBJ2-5|TRBD1
CASYPDRLLETQYF
TGTGCCAGCTACCCGGACAGGCTTTTAGAGACCCAGTACTTC
>many|TRBV12-3/TRBV12-4|TRBJ1-5|TRBD1
CASSLVRDRDSNQPQHF
TGTGCCAGCAGTTTAGTTAGGGACAGGGATAGCAATCAGCCCCAGCATTTT
>.|TRBV7-2|TRBJ2-5|.
CASSQASETQYF
TGTGCCAGCAGTCAAGCTAGCGAGACCCAGTACTTC
>.|TRBV5-1|TRBJ2-2|TRBD1
CATGTGGNTGELFF
TGCGCCACCGGGACAGGGGGCAACACCGGGGAGCTGTTTTTT
>few|TRBV18|TRBJ1-1|TRBD1
CASSPPTGRDTEAFF
TGTGCCAGCTCACCCCCGACAGGGAGGGACACTGAAGCTTTCTTT
>few|TRBV20-1|TRBJ2-3|TRBD1
CSARDRSTDTQYF
TGCAGTGCTCGGGACAGAAGTACAGATACGCAGTATTTT
>once|TRBV28|TRBJ2-3|TRBD2
CASRATGTSGRDTQYF
TGTGCCAGCAGGGCTACCGGGACTAGCGGGAGGGATACGCAGTATTTT
>many|TRBV6-2/TRBV6-3|TRBJ1-1|.
CASSWYGGWNTEAFF
TGTGCCAGCAGTTGGTACGGGGGCTGGAACACTGAAGCTTTCTTT
>many|TRBV7-9|TRBJ2-5|.
CASGRGGRETQYF
TGTGCCAGCGGCCGTGGAGGGAGAGAGACCCAGTACTTC
>many|TRBV20-1|TRBJ2-3|.
CSARASEGGDTQYF
TGCAGTGCTAGGGCTAGTGAGGGAGGAGATACGCAGTATTTT
>many|TRBV6-1|TRBJ2-5|.
CASSYVGIRETQYF
TGTGCCAGCAGTTATGTGGGTATTCGGGAGACCCAGTACTTC
>.|TRBV29-1|TRBJ2-7|.
CSVVGSRPNGYEQYF
TGCAGCGTTGTAGGGTCCAGACCTAATGGCTACGAGCAGTACTTC
>once|TRBV20-1|TRBJ2-6|TRBD1
CSARPTGTGGSGANVLTF
TGCAGTGCCAGGCCCACCGGGACAGGGGGATCTGGGGCCAACGTCCTGACTTTC
>.|TRBV28|TRBJ2-2|.
CASREANTGELFF
TGTGCCAGCAGGGAAGCGAACACCGGGGAGCTGTTTTTT
>.|TRBV20-1|TRBJ1-6|.
CSASSQRRPPLHF
TGCAGTGCTAGTTCTCAGAGGCGTCCACCCCTCCACTTT
>many|TRBV18|TRBJ1-1|.
CASSPNWGTEAFF
TGTGCCAGCTCACCGAATTGGGGCACTGAAGCTTTCTTT
>few|TRBV9|TRBJ2-2|TRBD2
CASSVGGSGVTGELFF
TGTGCCAGCAGCGTAGGTGGTAGCGGGGTGACCGGGGAGCTGTTTTTT
>many|TRBV11-3|TRBJ1-1|.
CASSLDSTNEAFF
TGTGCCAGCAGCTTAGATTCCACTAATGAAGCTTTCTTT
>.|TRBV4-1|TRBJ2-1|TRBD1
CASSIQQGAIINEQFF
TGCGCCAGCAGCATCCAACAGGGGGCTATTATCAATGAGCAGTTCTTC
>many|TRBV28|TRBJ2-7|.
CASSVPSGSLPYEQYF
TGTGCCAGCAGTGTCCCCTCCGGGAGTTTACCCTACGAGCAGTACTTC
>few|TRBV15|TRBJ1-5|TRBD1
CATSRDLTGVNQPQHF
TGTGCCACCAGCAGAGATCTGACAGGGGTCAATCAGCCCCAGCATTTT
>many|TRBV20-1|TRBJ2-7|TRBD2
CSAHPTGGPSYEQYF
TGCAGTGCTCATCCCACGGGAGGGCCTTCCTACGAGCAGTACTTC
>many|TRBV9|TRBJ1-1|.
CASSNHPTDSTEAFF
TGTGCCAGCAGCAACCACCCCACGGACTCGACTGAAGCTTTCTTT
>.|TRBV19|TRBJ2-7|.
CASSARRAGSSEQYF
TGTGCCAGTAGTGCCAGGCGGGCGGGATCCTCGGAGCAGTACTTC
>few|TRBV3-1|TRBJ1-2|.
CASSQFTGRSGYTF
TGTGCCAGCAGCCAATTTACAGGGCGGAGTGGCTACACCTTC
>many|TRBV12-3/TRBV12-4|TRBJ2-1|.
CASSSRNSVIVEQFF
TGTGCCAGCAGTTCCCGGAATAGCGTTATCGTTGAGCAGTTCTTC
>.|TRBV5-1|TRBJ2-3|TRBD2
CASSSITSGATDTQYF
TGCGCCAGCAGCTCTATAACTAGCGGGGCCACAGATACGCAGTATTTT
>.|TRBV11-3|TRBJ2-1|.
CASSLGFASYNEQFF
TGTGCCAGCAGCTTAGGCTTTGCCTCCTACAATGAGCAGTTCTTC
>few|TRBV11-3|TRBJ1-1|.
CASSLARATEAFF
TGTGCCAGCAGCTTAGCCAGGGCCACTGAAGCTTTCTTT
>few|TRBV6-5|TRBJ1-3|.
CASSYSLPERLSSGNTIYF
TGTGCCAGCAGTTACTCGCTCCCCGAACGTCTGAGCTCTGGAAACACCATATATTTT
>.|TRBV5-1|TRBJ2-7|TRBD1
CASSGLLGQGASHEQYF
TGCGCCAGCAGCGGTTTATTGGGGCAGGGGGCTTCTCACGAGCAGTACTTC
>few|TRBV20-1|TRBJ1-6|TRBD1
CSALRTGTYSPLHF
TGCAGTGCTCTTCGGACAGGGACATATTCACCCCTCCACTTT
>few|TRBV4-3|TRBJ2-7|.
CASSQGSQGGYEQYF
TGCGCCAGCAGCCAAGGGTCACAGGGTGGCTACGAGCAGTACTTC
>.|TRBV7-9|TRBJ1-1|.
CASRPGRAEDTEAFF
TGTGCCAGCAGACCTGGGAGGGCAGAAGACACTGAAGCTTTCTTT
>.|TRBV5-4|TRBJ1-3|.
CASSQATGNTIYF
TGTGCCAGCAGCCAAGCGACAGGAAACACCATATATTTT